What follows are 31 T cell receptor beta chains derived from one specimen sequenced in a study of shared clonotypes between healthy human individuals. The naive CD8 fraction comprised CD45RO-negative cells positively selected for CCR7 and excluded terminally differentiated effector memory CD45RA+ cells. Profiled with immunoSEQ multiplex PCR; TCRdb holds only in-frame clones, not every one. Found here are about 2 million clones, approximately 95% of them singletons; the top ten hold 1.1%. The sample comprised naive CD8+ T cells sorted from blood. The receptor set was obtained from a man aged 18-30 years in good health.

V is TRBV6-6 and J is TRBJ2-1; D gene ambiguous. The CDR3 covers 13 residues. Germline CDR1 MNHNY, CDR2 SVGAGI (reference sequence). The V end was cut by 6 bases, the J end by 4 bases, with 10 bases between. This CDR3 is CASRQVIYNEQFF. The CDR3, as DNA: TGTGCCAGCAGGCAGGTCATTTACAATGAGCAGTTCTTC.

The chain carries TRBV7-2 and TRBJ1-1, with TRBD1 matching 9 bases. CDR1 is SGHTA and CDR2 is FQGNSA in the germline V gene. CDR3 length equals 13 residues. J was trimmed by 6 bases and V by 6 bases; bases with no gene match: 5. The CDR3 protein is CASRATGGAEAFF. The CDR3 DNA sequence: TGTGCCAGCAGAGCTACAGGGGGCGCTGAAGCTTTCTTT.

V and J are TRBV7-9 and TRBJ2-2; D not resolved. There are 14 residues in the CDR3. The V gene lost 4 bases and the J gene lost 5 bases, with 11 bases spanning the gap. Germline CDR1 SEHNR, CDR2 FQNEAQ (reference sequence). The CDR3 nucleotides are TGTGCCAGCAGCTCGATGAGTGGGACCGGGGAGCTGTTTTTT. Its translation: CASSSMSGTGELFF. The full variable domain, its missing parts supplied by reference TRBV7-9 and TRBJ2-2, is DTGVSQNPRHKITKRGQNVTFRCDPISEHNRLYWYRQTLGQGPEFLTYFQNEAQLEKSRLLSDRFSAERPKGSFSTLEIQRTEQGDSAMYLCASSSMSGTGELFFGEGSRLTVL.

V usage is TRBV6-5 and J usage is TRBJ1-2; TRBD1 matches at 7 bases. Germline CDR1 MNHEY, CDR2 SVGAGI. Trimming removed 6 bases from V and 4 bases from J; junction bases left unmatched: 8. This CDR3 comprises 14 residues. CDR3 sequence (DNA): TGTGCCAGCAGCCCCGGGACAGATCTCTATGGCTACACCTTC. The encoded protein is CASSPGTDLYGYTF.

This chain uses TRBV28 with TRBJ2-7; perhaps TRBD2 as D (6 bases). Germline V lookup: CDR1 MDHEN, CDR2 SYDVKM. CDR3 size: 16 residues. V dropped 1 base and J dropped 4 bases, with 17 bases sitting between them. The CDR3 sequence is CASSLSPGRSLYEQYF. CDR3 DNA: TGTGCCAGCAGTTTATCCCCAGGGAGGTCTCTATACGAGCAGTACTTC. Full variable domain (rest looked up from reference TRBV28 and TRBJ2-7): DVKVTQSSRYLVKRTGEKVFLECVQDMDHENMFWYRQDPGLGLRLIYFSYDVKMKEKGDIPEGYSVSREKKERFSLILESASTNQTSMYLCASSLSPGRSLYEQYFGPGTRLTVT.

The CDR3 coding sequence is TGCAGCGTTGAAGATCGTGAGGACTCAGCAACAGATACGCAGTATTTT. As protein: CSVEDREDSATDTQYF. The chain links TRBV29-1 to TRBJ2-3, with TRBD2 as a possible D gene (5 bases). CDR3 length equals 16 residues. V lost 0 bases to trimming and J lost 3 bases, with 16 bases between them. Germline V CDR1 and CDR2: SQVTM, ANQGSEA.

This chain joins TRBV5-7 and TRBJ2-7, with 7 nucleotides matching TRBD1. TRBV5-7 is an ORF, and what it does is uncertain. This CDR3 region has 14 residues. V shed 2 bases, J shed 5 bases, and the junction held 7 bases outside the gene matches. The CDR3 here is CASSFRQGNHEQYF. CDR3 nucleotides: TGTGCCAGCAGCTTCCGACAGGGCAATCACGAGCAGTACTTC.

The rearrangement links TRBV13 to TRBJ1-1; 7 positions match TRBD1. Looked up from germline, CDR1 is PRHDT and CDR2 is FYEKMQ (reference sequence). The V gene end was trimmed by 3 bases and the J gene end by 7 bases; junction bases not matched to a gene: 11. This CDR3 has 15 residues. This CDR3 reads CASSFPHRGSGEAFF. CDR3 nucleotides: TGTGCCAGCAGCTTTCCCCACAGGGGCAGCGGTGAAGCTTTCTTT.

The V and J genes are TRBV28 and TRBJ1-1; D is unresolved. Trimming removed 5 bases from V and 11 bases from J, with 15 bases in between. There are 12 residues in the CDR3. Germline CDR1 and CDR2: MDHEN and SYDVKM. The CDR3 sequence is CASSGRVNSAFF. The CDR3 DNA reads TGTGCCAGCAGTGGCCGGGTAAACTCGGCTTTCTTT.

The chain employs TRBV28 and TRBJ1-2, with D perhaps matching TRBD1 (6 bases). CDR1 and CDR2 from the germline V gene are MDHEN and SYDVKM. CDR3 length: 15 residues. Trimming removed 2 bases at V and 8 bases at J, with 18 bases between. Here the CDR3 reads CASSLAGAGGLGYTF. The CDR3 DNA reads TGTGCCAGCAGTTTAGCAGGGGCGGGCGGTTTGGGCTACACCTTC.

On this clone: Other nucleotide sequences from this sample produce the same CDR3. The V call is TRBV27, the J call TRBJ1-1; tentatively, D is TRBD1 (5 bases). V was trimmed by 2 bases and J by 4 bases, leaving 11 bases between them. The germline V gene has CDR1 MNHEY and CDR2 SMNVEV (reference sequence). The CDR3 runs to 14 residues. The DNA of the CDR3 is TGTGCCAGCAGTTTAGGGGGTGGCGGCACTGAAGCTTTCTTT. It is translated as CASSLGGGGTEAFF.

Written as DNA, the CDR3 is TGTGCCAGCCAAGTGTCGGATACGCAGTATTTT. Protein product: CASQVSDTQYF. The chain couples TRBV6-5 to TRBJ2-3; the D is unclear. The CDR3 sequence is 11 residues long. Trimming pared 8 bases from V and 6 bases from J, leaving 9 bases between. CDR1 MNHEY and CDR2 SVGAGI come from the germline V gene.

The chain recombines TRBV11-3 with TRBJ2-1, with D maybe TRBD2 (6 bases). The CDR3 loop spans 17 amino acids. Germline CDR1 reads SGHNT; CDR2 reads YENEEA. V shed 0 bases and J shed 4 bases, with 16 bases lying between them. The CDR3 spells CASSLESGLAFYNEQFF. The CDR3 bases are TGTGCCAGCAGCTTAGAAAGTGGGCTAGCGTTTTACAATGAGCAGTTCTTC.

The chain combines TRBV27 with TRBJ1-1; D gene uncertain. The CDR3 covers 13 residues. Trimming took 6 bases from V and 0 from J, leaving 8 bases between them. The germline V gene has CDR1 MNHEY and CDR2 SMNVEV (reference sequence). The CDR3 region is CASSHRLNTEAFF. The CDR3 DNA is TGTGCCAGCAGCCATCGGTTGAACACTGAAGCTTTCTTT.

This chain connects TRBV5-8 to TRBJ1-2; TRBD1 matches at 8 bases. Germline values: CDR1 SGHTS, CDR2 YDEGEE. V shed 4 bases, J shed 4 bases, and the junction held 9 bases outside the gene matches. This CDR3 is built from 15 residues. CDR3 in DNA: TGTGCCAGCAGCAACCTGACAGGGGTTAGCTATGGCTACACCTTC. This encodes CASSNLTGVSYGYTF.

V is TRBV6-1 and J is TRBJ2-7; no clear D. Germline V gives CDR1 MNHNS, CDR2 SASEGT. The ends were cut back, 7 bases at V and 1 base at J, with 17 bases in the middle. This CDR3 spans 15 amino acids. CDR3 protein: CASTPLDRMSYEQYF. The DNA of the CDR3 is TGTGCCAGCACCCCCCTAGACCGGATGTCCTACGAGCAGTACTTC.

The chain uses TRBV7-2 and TRBJ1-2; a weak D match, TRBD1 (5 bases). From germline, CDR1 is SGHTA and CDR2 FQGNSA. The CDR3 extends over 14 amino acids. The V end lost 2 bases, the J end lost 0 bases, and 7 bases lay between the germline ends. The CDR3 nucleotides read TGTGCCAGCAGCTTATCAGGGTCTAACTATGGCTACACCTTC. Amino acids: CASSLSGSNYGYTF.

Concerning this clone: This same CDR3 is encoded by further DNA sequences in the sample. CDR3 sequence reads: CASSDSYEQYF. In DNA form, the CDR3 reads TGTGCCAGCAGCGACAGTTACGAGCAGTACTTC. The chain recombines TRBV6-6 with TRBJ2-7; weak D call: TRBD1 (5 bases). V gave up 6 bases and J gave up 4 bases, with 7 bases separating them. There are 11 residues in the CDR3. Germline CDR1 reads MNHNY; CDR2 reads SVGAGI (reference sequence).

On this clone: Other DNA variants within this sample encode the same CDR3. The chain uses TRBV5-1 and TRBJ2-1; D is unclear. The V end lost 0 bases, the J end lost 7 bases, and 2 bases lay between the germline ends. Germline CDR1 and CDR2: SGHRS and YFSETQ. The CDR3 is 11 amino acids. In nucleotides, the CDR3 is TGCGCCAGCAGCTTGGGAAATGAGCAGTTCTTC. It encodes CASSLGNEQFF. Combining the CDR3 with reference TRBV5-1 and TRBJ2-1 gives the whole variable domain KAGVTQTPRYLIKTRGQQVTLSCSPISGHRSVSWYQQTPGQGLQFLFEYFSETQRNKGNFPGRFSGRQFSNSRSEMNVSTLELGDSALYLCASSLGNEQFFGPGTRLTVL.

The genes are TRBV30 and TRBJ2-1, with 11 positions matching TRBD1. This CDR3 is 12 amino acids long. Germline loops: CDR1 GTSNPN, CDR2 SVGIG (reference sequence). Trimming at V came to 6 bases and at J to 9 bases, leaving 4 bases not matched to a gene. The CDR3 DNA reads TGTGCCTGTGGACAGGGGGCGGGTGAGCAGTTCTTC. It yields the protein CACGQGAGEQFF. The full variable domain, with the rest looked up from reference TRBV30 and TRBJ2-1, is SQTIHQWPATLVQPVGSPLSLECTVEGTSNPNLYWYRQAAGRGLQLLFYSVGIGQISSEVPQNLSASRPQDRQFILSSKKLLLSDSGFYLCACGQGAGEQFFGPGTRLTVL.

The chain employs TRBV28 and TRBJ1-1; D is unclear. V was cut by 6 bases and J by 1 base, with 9 bases left in between. Germline loops: CDR1 MDHEN, CDR2 SYDVKM. This CDR3 has 13 residues. CDR3 sequence: CASRAKGNTEAFF. The CDR3 bases are TGTGCCAGCAGAGCCAAGGGGAACACTGAAGCTTTCTTT.

J is TRBJ2-1 and V is TRBV11-3; tentative D call: TRBD1 (6 bases). CDR1 and CDR2 (germline): SGHNT, YENEEA. This CDR3 is 13 amino acids long. With 5 bases removed from V and 9 bases from J, the gap between germline ends came to 14 bases. In nucleotides, the CDR3 is TGTGCCAGCAGCGTAATCGGACAGATTGAGCAGTTCTTC. Translated, it gives CASSVIGQIEQFF.

The CDR3 here is CASSLSGGGEKLFF. The CDR3 DNA follows: TGTGCCAGCAGCCTTAGTGGGGGCGGTGAAAAACTGTTTTTT. The J gene is TRBJ1-4, the V gene TRBV9; D might be TRBD1 (6 bases). This CDR3 region has 14 residues. Trimming shortened V by 4 bases and J by 7 bases, and 14 bases separated the two germline ends. CDR1 and CDR2 from the germline V gene are SGDLS and YYNGEE.

V is TRBV2 and J is TRBJ2-7, with D perhaps TRBD2 (5 bases). Germline V CDR1 and CDR2: SNHLY, FYNNEI. This CDR3 spans 16 amino acids. V lost 0 bases and J lost 6, with 18 bases in between. Here the CDR3 DNA reads TGTGCCAGCAGTGAAGCGACCCGGACTTCCACCCTCGAGCAGTACTTC. Protein product: CASSEATRTSTLEQYF.

In nucleotides, the CDR3 is TGCGCCAGCAGTGATTATACTAGCGGGGACTCCTACGAGCAGTACTTC. Translated: CASSDYTSGDSYEQYF. The chain is built from TRBV10-1 and TRBJ2-7, with 10 bases matching TRBD2. Germline CDR1 reads WNHNN; CDR2 reads SYGVQD (reference sequence). The length of the CDR3 is 16 residues. V lost 3 bases to trimming and J lost 0 bases; unmatched junction nucleotides: 5.

Note on this clone: At the DNA level, this CDR3 is encoded by other sequences in the same sample as well. The chain links TRBV7-9 to TRBJ2-7; 9 bases are shared with TRBD1. V was clipped by 5 bases and J by 6 bases; unmatched bases: 5. Germline V lookup: CDR1 SEHNR, CDR2 FQNEAQ (reference sequence). There are 13 residues in the CDR3. This CDR3 reads CASSPGQGGEQYF. CDR3 DNA: TGTGCCAGCAGCCCGGGACAGGGAGGCGAGCAGTACTTC.

The chain has TRBV14 and TRBJ1-6, with TRBD1 matching over 10 bases. Germline V CDR1 and CDR2: SGHDN, FVKESK. V trimming: 4 bases; J trimming: 9 bases; junction bases outside the gene matches: 6. This CDR3 comprises 15 residues. CDR3 sequence reads: CASSPPGTGVSPLHF. CDR3 DNA: TGTGCCAGCAGCCCGCCCGGGACAGGGGTTTCACCCCTCCACTTT.

This chain links TRBV5-1 with TRBJ1-4; D call uncertain. The CDR3 covers 14 residues. V lost 5 bases, J lost 5 bases, and 13 bases lay in between. The germline V gene encodes CDR1 SGHRS and CDR2 YFSETQ. The CDR3, as DNA: TGCGCCAGCAGTGGACGGGGAGAAAATGAAAAACTGTTTTTT. Translation: CASSGRGENEKLFF.

The chain uses TRBV19 and TRBJ2-1; 9 nucleotides agree with TRBD2. The CDR3 spans 15 residues. The J segment lost 4 bases and the V segment lost 2 bases, leaving 3 bases of the junction unmatched. Germline V gene sequence: CDR1 LNHDA, CDR2 SQIVND (reference sequence). CDR3 DNA: TGTGCCAGTAGTATAACCCTAGCGGGATACAATGAGCAGTTCTTC. Translation: CASSITLAGYNEQFF.

The chain links TRBV19 to TRBJ2-2; 10 bases fit TRBD1. The CDR3 consists of 16 residues. J lost 7 bases, V lost 1 base, and 6 bases had no gene match. CDR1 LNHDA and CDR2 SQIVND come from the germline V gene (reference sequence). The CDR3 here is CASSIALRTGGGELFF. DNA for the CDR3: TGTGCCAGTAGTATAGCCCTCAGGACAGGGGGCGGGGAGCTGTTTTTT.

The V gene is TRBV7-2, the J gene TRBJ1-1; TRBD1 is a possible D gene (6 bases). The CDR3 length is 14 residues. V was trimmed by 5 bases and J by 5 bases, leaving 15 bases between them. CDR1 SGHTA and CDR2 FQGNSA come from the germline V gene. CDR3 region: CASSTGTYQTEAFF. In DNA, the CDR3 is TGTGCCAGCAGCACAGGGACGTATCAAACTGAAGCTTTCTTT.